The clone carrying this T cell receptor (beta chain) was detected once. The sample originates from a study of blood T cell repertoires in COVID-19. Study overall: Spain, Italy and the United States supplied samples that represented acute and convalescent COVID-19. From T cells, B-cell-depleted T cells, or PBMCs came the material, which was cDNA or gDNA.

Trimming stripped 0 bases from V and 10 bases from J, with 16 bases between. Germline CDR1 and CDR2: LGHNA and YSLEER. This CDR3 is 15 amino acids long. In the original workflow: Researchers report that nucleated cell counts were estimated from reference gene primer amplification. Data came from immunoSEQ multiplex PCR; TCRdb stores just in-frame clones and leaves some out. That table furnishes V, J and clone size, whereas the DNA furnished D and trimming. The data show some 250,000 clones, roughly 79% seen once. Sequenced: peripheral blood. The chain is built from TRBV4-3 and TRBJ2-1, with D maybe TRBD2 (5 bases). This clonotype was sampled from a woman aged 55-75 years with active or convalescent COVID-19. The CDR3 DNA sequence: TGCGCCAGCAGCCAAGAGTGGCTAGCAATCTGGGAGCAGTTCTTC. Translated: CASSQEWLAIWEQFF.